This note documents a single T cell receptor (beta chain) sequence. V shed 3 bases and J 6 bases; nucleotides not matched to a gene: 6. Germline V lookup: CDR1 SGHAT, CDR2 FQNNGV. The CDR3 runs 16 residues. The sample belongs to a study of blood T cell repertoires in COVID-19. Study in general: Samples came from the United States, Italy and Spain, spanning acute and convalescent COVID-19. T cells, B-cell-depleted T cells, or PBMCs supplied cDNA or gDNA.

Per the authors' pipeline: Reference gene primer amplification in the assay estimated nucleated cell counts. Sequencing was performed with immunoSEQ multiplex PCR; in TCRdb, only in-frame clones are kept and a portion is missing. V, J and clone size are those of that table, while D and trimming were read from the DNA. The sample has about 190,000 clones; approximately 80% are singletons. This clonotype was sampled from a man aged 50 to 59 who had recovered from COVID-19. Sample: peripheral blood. The chain links TRBV11-2 to TRBJ1-5; 12 bases agree with TRBD1. CDR3 sequence: CASSLGQGAFSQPQHF. The CDR3 DNA reads TGTGCCAGCAGCTTGGGACAGGGGGCTTTTTCTCAGCCCCAGCATTTT.